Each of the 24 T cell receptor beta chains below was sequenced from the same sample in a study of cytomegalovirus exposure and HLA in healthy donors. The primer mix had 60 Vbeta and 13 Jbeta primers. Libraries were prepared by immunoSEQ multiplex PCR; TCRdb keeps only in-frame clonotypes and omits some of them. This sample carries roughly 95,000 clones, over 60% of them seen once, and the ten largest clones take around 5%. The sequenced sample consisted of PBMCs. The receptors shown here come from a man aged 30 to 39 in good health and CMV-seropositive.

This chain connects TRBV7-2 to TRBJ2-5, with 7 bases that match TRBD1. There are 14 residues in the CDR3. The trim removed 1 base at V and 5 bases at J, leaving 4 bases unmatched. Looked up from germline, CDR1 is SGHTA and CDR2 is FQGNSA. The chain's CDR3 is CASSLGGGGETQYF. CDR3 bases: TGTGCCAGCAGCTTAGGAGGGGGCGGGGAGACCCAGTACTTC.

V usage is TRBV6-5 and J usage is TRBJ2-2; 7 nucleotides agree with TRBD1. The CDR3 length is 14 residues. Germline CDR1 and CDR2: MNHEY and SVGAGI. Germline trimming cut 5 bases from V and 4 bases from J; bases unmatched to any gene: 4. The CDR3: CASSIRTGTGELFF. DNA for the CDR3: TGTGCCAGCAGTATTAGGACAGGCACCGGGGAGCTGTTTTTT.

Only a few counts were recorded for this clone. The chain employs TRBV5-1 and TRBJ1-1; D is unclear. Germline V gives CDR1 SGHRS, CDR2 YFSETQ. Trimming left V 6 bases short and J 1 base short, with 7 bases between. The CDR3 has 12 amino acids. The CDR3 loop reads CASKEGNTEAFF. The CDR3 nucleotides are TGCGCCAGCAAGGAGGGGAACACTGAAGCTTTCTTT.

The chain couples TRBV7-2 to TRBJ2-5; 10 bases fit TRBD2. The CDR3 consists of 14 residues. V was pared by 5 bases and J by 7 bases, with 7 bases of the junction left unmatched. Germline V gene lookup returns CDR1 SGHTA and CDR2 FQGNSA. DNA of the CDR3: TGTGCCAGCAGCCCAGCGGGGGGGACCCTGACCCAGTACTTC. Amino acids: CASSPAGGTLTQYF.

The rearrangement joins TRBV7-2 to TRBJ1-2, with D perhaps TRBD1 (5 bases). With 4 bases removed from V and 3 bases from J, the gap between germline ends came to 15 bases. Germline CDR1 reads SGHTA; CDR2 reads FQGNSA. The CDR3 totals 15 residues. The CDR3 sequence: CASSYYGGPDYGYTF. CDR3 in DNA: TGTGCCAGCAGCTACTACGGGGGTCCAGACTATGGCTACACCTTC.

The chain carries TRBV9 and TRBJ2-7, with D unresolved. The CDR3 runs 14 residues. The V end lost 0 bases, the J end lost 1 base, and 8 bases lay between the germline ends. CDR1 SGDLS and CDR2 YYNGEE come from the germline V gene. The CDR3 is CASSVEAGSYEQYF. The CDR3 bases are TGTGCCAGCAGCGTAGAAGCAGGTTCCTACGAGCAGTACTTC.

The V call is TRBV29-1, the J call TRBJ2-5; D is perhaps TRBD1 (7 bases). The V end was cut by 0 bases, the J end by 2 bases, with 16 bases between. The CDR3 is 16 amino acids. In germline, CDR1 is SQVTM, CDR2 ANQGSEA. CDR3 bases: TGCAGCGTTGAAGATCCCAGGAGGGGGCTACAAGAGACCCAGTACTTC. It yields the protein CSVEDPRRGLQETQYF.

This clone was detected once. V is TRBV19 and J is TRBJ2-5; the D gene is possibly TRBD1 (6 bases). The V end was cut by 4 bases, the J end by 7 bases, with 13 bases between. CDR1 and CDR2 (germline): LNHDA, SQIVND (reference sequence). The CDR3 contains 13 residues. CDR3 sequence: CASSSQGTTTQYF. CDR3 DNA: TGTGCCAGTAGTAGCCAGGGGACGACGACCCAGTACTTC.

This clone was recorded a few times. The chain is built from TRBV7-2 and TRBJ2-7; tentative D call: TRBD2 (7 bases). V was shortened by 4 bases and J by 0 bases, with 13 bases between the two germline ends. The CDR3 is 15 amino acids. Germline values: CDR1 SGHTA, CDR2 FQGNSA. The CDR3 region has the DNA TGTGCCAGCAGCTGGGGAGGGGGGGACTCCTACGAGCAGTACGTC. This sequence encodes CASSWGGGDSYEQYV.

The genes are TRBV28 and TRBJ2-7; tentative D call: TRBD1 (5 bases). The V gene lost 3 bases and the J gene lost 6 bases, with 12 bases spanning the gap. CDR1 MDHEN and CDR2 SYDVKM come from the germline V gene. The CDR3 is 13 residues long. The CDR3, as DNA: TGTGCCAGCAGTTTGGGGCCTCGCATCGAGCAGTACTTC. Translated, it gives CASSLGPRIEQYF.

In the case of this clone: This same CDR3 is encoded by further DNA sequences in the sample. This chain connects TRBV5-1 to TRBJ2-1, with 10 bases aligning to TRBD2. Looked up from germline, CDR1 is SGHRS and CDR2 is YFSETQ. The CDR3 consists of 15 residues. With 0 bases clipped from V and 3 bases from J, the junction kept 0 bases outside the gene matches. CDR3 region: CASSLGLAGYNEQFF. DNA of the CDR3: TGCGCCAGCAGCTTGGGACTAGCGGGCTACAATGAGCAGTTCTTC.

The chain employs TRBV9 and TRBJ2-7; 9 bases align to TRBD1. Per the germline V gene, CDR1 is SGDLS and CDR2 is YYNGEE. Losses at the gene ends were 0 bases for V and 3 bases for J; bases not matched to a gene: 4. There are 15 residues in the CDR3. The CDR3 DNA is TGTGCCAGCAGCGTAGCTGGGACAGGGCGCTACGAGCAGTACTTC. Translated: CASSVAGTGRYEQYF.

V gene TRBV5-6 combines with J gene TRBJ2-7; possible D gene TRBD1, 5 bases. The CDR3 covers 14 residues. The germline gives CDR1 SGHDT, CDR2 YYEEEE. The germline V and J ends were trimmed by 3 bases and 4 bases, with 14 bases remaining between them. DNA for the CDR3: TGTGCCAGCAGCTCGGGTAGGGGCGGATACGAGCAGTACGTC. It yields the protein CASSSGRGGYEQYV.

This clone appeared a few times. The CDR3 DNA reads TGCGCCAGCAGCCTCCGGACAGGGGCGACTAACTATGGCTACACCTTC. Its protein is CASSLRTGATNYGYTF. V is TRBV4-3 and J is TRBJ1-2; the match to TRBD1 covers 9 bases. This CDR3 spans 16 amino acids. CDR1 and CDR2 from the germline V gene are LGHNA and YSLEER. Trimming at V came to 4 bases and at J to 0 bases, leaving 6 bases not matched to a gene.

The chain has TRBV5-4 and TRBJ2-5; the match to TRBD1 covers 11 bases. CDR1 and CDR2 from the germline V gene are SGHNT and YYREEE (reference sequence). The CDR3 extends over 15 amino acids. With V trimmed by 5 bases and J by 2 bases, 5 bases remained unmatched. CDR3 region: CASRYRDRGQETQYF. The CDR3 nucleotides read TGTGCCAGCAGATACCGGGACAGGGGGCAAGAGACCCAGTACTTC.

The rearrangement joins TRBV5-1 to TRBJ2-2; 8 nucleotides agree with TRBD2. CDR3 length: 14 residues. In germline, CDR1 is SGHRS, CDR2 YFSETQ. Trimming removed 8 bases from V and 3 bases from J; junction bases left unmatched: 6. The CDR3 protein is CASAGGADTGELFF. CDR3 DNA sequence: TGCGCCAGTGCCGGGGGGGCGGACACCGGGGAGCTGTTTTTT.

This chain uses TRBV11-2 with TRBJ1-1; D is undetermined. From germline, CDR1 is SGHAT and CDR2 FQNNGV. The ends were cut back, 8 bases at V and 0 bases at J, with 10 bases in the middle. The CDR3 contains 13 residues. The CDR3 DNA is TGTGCCAGCGGAGGGCACTTGAACACTGAAGCTTTCTTT. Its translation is CASGGHLNTEAFF.

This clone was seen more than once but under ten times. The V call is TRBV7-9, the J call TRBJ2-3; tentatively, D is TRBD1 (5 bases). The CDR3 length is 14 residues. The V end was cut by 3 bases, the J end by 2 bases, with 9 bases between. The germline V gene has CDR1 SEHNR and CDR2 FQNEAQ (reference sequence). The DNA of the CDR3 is TGTGCCAGCAGCTTGACAGCGACCACAGATACGCAGTATTTT. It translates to CASSLTATTDTQYF. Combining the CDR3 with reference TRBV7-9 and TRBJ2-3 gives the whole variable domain DTGVSQNPRHKITKRGQNVTFRCDPISEHNRLYWYRQTLGQGPEFLTYFQNEAQLEKSRLLSDRFSAERPKGSFSTLEIQRTEQGDSAMYLCASSLTATTDTQYFGPGTRLTVL.

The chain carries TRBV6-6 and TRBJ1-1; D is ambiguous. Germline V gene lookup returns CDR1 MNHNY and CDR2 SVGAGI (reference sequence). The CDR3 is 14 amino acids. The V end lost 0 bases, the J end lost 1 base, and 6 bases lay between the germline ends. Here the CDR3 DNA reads TGTGCCAGCAGTTACTCGAAAGCGAACACTGAAGCTTTCTTT. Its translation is CASSYSKANTEAFF.

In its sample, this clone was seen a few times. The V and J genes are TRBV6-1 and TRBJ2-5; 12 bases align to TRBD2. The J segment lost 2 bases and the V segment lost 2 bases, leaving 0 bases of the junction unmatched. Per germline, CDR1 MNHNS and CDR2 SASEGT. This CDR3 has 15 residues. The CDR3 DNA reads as TGTGCCAGCAGTGAACTAGCGGGGGGGCAAGAGACCCAGTACTTC. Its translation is CASSELAGGQETQYF.

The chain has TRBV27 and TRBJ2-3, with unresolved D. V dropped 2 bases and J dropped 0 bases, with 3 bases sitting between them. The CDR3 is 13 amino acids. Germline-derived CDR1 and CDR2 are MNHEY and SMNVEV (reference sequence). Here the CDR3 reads CASSLASTDTQYF. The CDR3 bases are TGTGCCAGCAGTTTAGCGAGCACAGATACGCAGTATTTT.

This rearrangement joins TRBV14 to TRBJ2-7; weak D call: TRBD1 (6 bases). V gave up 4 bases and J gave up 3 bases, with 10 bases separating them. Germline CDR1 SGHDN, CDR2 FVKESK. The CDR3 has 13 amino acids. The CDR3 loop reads CASSRTVLYEQYF. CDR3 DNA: TGTGCCAGCAGCCGGACAGTCCTCTACGAGCAGTACTTC.

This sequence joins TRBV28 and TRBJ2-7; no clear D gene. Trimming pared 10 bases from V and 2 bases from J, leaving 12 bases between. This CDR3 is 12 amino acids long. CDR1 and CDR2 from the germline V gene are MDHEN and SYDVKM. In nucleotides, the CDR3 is TGTGCCACCGGCCGACACCCCTACGAGCAGTACTTC. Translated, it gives CATGRHPYEQYF. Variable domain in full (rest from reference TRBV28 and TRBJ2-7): DVKVTQSSRYLVKRTGEKVFLECVQDMDHENMFWYRQDPGLGLRLIYFSYDVKMKEKGDIPEGYSVSREKKERFSLILESASTNQTSMYLCATGRHPYEQYFGPGTRLTVT.

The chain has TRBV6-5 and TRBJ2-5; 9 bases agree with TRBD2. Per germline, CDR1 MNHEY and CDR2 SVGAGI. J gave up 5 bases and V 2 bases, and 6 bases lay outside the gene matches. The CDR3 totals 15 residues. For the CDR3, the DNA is TGTGCCAGCAGTTACGCGGGGGGGCCCTGGGAGACCCAGTACTTC. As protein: CASSYAGGPWETQYF.